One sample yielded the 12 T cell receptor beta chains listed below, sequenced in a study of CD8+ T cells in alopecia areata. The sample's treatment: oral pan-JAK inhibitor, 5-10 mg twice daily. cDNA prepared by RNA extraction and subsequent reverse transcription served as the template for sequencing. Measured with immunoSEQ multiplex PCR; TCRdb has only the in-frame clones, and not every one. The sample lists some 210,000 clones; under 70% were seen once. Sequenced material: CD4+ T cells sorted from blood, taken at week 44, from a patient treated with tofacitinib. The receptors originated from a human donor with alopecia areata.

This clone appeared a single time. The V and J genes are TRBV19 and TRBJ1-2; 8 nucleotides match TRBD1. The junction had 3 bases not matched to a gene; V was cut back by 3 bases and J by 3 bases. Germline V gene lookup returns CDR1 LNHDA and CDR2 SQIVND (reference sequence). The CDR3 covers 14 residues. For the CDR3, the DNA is TGTGCCAGTAGTATGCAGGGGGCAGACTATGGCTACACCTTC. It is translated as CASSMQGADYGYTF.

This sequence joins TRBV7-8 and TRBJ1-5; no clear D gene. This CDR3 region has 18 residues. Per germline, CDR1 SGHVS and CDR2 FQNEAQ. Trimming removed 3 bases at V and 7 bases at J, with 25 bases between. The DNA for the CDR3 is TGTGCCAGCAGCTTGGATAACGTGCGGGTCAGCGGGAGACAGCCCCAGCATTTT. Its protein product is CASSLDNVRVSGRQPQHF.

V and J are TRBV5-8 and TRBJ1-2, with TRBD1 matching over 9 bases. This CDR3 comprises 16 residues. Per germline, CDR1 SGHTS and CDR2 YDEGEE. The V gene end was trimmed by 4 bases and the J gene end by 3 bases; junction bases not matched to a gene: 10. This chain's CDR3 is CASSDPGTGNYYGYTF. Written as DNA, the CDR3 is TGTGCCAGCAGCGACCCCGGGACAGGGAACTACTATGGCTACACCTTC.

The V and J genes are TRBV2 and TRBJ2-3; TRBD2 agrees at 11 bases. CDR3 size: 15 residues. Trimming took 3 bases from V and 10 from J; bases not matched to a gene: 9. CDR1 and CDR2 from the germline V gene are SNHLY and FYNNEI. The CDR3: CASSEVAGGLVAQYF. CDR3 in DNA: TGTGCCAGCAGTGAGGTAGCGGGGGGGCTGGTGGCGCAGTATTTT.

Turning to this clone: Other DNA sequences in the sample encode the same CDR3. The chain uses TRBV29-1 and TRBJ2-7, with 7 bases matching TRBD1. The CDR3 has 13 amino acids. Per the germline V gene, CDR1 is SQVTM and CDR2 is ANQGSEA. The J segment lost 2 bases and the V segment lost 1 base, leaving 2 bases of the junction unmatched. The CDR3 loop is CSVEGQGAYEQYF. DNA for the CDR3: TGCAGCGTTGAAGGCCAGGGGGCCTACGAGCAGTACTTC.

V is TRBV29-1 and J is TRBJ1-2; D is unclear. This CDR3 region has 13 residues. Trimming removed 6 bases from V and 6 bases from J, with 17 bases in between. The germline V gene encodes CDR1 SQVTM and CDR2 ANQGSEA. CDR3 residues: CSVWTASGDGYTF. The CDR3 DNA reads TGCAGCGTCTGGACGGCCTCGGGAGATGGCTACACCTTC.

The CDR3 DNA sequence: TGTGCCTGGAGTGTGGCTAGCGGGGGCGCAGATACGCAGTATTTT. This sequence encodes CAWSVASGGADTQYF. The chain is built from TRBV30 and TRBJ2-3, with TRBD2 matching 10 bases. The CDR3 contains 15 residues. Germline CDR1 reads GTSNPN; CDR2 reads SVGIG (reference sequence). J lost 4 bases, V lost 0 bases, and 4 bases had no gene match.

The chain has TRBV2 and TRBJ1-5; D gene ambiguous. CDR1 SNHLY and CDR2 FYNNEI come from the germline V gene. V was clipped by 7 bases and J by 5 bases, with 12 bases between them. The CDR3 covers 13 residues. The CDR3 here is CASTGNIDQPQHF. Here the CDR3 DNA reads TGTGCCAGCACTGGGAACATTGATCAGCCCCAGCATTTT.

The CDR3 loop is CSVAGPGTDTQYF. The CDR3 DNA is TGCAGCGTTGCTGGCCCAGGGACAGATACGCAGTATTTT. V gene TRBV29-1 combines with J gene TRBJ2-3; tentatively, D is TRBD1 (5 bases). This CDR3 has 13 residues. V was pared by 4 bases and J by 3 bases, with 11 bases between. CDR1 and CDR2 (germline): SQVTM, ANQGSEA.

The CDR3, as DNA: TGCGCCAGCAGCCAAGGTAGACTAGCGGGGAAAAAGACGAACACCGGGGAGCTGTTTTTT. Encoded protein: CASSQGRLAGKKTNTGELFF. V is TRBV4-1 and J is TRBJ2-2, with 11 bases fitting TRBD2. This CDR3 comprises 20 residues. The V gene end was trimmed by 1 base and the J gene end by 0 bases; junction bases not matched to a gene: 10. The germline V gene has CDR1 MGHRA and CDR2 YSYEKL.

The DNA for the CDR3 is TGTGCCAGCAGAACTAGCGGGGGCACAGATACGCAGTATTTT. It specifies CASRTSGGTDTQYF. The rearrangement uses TRBV25-1 and TRBJ2-3, with TRBD2 identical over 10 bases. V shed 6 bases and J 1 base; nucleotides not matched to a gene: 1. The CDR3 extends over 14 amino acids. Germline CDR1 MGHDK, CDR2 SYGVNS.

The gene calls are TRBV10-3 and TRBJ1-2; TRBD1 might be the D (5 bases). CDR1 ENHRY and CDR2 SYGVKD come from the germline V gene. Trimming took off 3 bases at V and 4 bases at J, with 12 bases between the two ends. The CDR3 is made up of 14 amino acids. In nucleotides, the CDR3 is TGTGCCATCAGTGAACACGGACACTTCTATGGCTACACCTTC. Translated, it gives CAISEHGHFYGYTF.